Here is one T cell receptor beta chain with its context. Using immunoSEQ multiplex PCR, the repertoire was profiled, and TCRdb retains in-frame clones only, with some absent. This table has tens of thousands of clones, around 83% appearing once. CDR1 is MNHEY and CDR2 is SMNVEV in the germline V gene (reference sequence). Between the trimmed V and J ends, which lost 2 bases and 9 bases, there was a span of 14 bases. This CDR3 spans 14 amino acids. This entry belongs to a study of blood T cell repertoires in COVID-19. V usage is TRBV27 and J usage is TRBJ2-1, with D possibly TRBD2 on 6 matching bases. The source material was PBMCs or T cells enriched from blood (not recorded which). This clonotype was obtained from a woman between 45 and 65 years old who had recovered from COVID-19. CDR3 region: CASSLRRAGGEQFF. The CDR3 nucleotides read TGTGCCAGCAGTTTAAGGAGGGCCGGCGGTGAGCAGTTCTTC.